What follows are 29 T cell receptor beta chains derived from one specimen sequenced in a study of OX40 agonist ivuxolimab in advanced cancers. The assay was immunoSEQ multiplex PCR, and TCRdb's table has in-frame clones only and misses some. The table lists approximately 84,000 clones, approximately 86% of them singletons, with 2% in the top ten. The sample here was CD4+ or CD8+ T cells sorted from blood, taken in a trial of the OX40 agonist ivuxolimab. The receptors derive from an adult with an advanced solid tumor such as melanoma, head and neck, liver or kidney cancer.

The chain recombines TRBV4-3 with TRBJ1-1, with D unclear. V was cut by 1 base and J by 8 bases, with 8 bases left in between. There are 12 residues in the CDR3. Germline-derived CDR1 and CDR2 are LGHNA and YSLEER. The CDR3 reads CASSQGEREAFF. For the CDR3, the DNA is TGCGCCAGCAGCCAAGGTGAGAGGGAAGCTTTCTTT.

The gene calls are TRBV5-1 and TRBJ2-2; no clear D gene. Per the germline V gene, CDR1 is SGHRS and CDR2 is YFSETQ. This CDR3 region has 16 residues. The V end lost 4 bases, the J end lost 1 base, and 14 bases lay between the germline ends. The CDR3 DNA sequence: TGCGCCAGCAGCCCCACCAACCCGGGGAACACCGGGGAGCTGTTTTTT. It specifies CASSPTNPGNTGELFF.

Here the CDR3 DNA reads TGTGCCAGCAGGGCGGCTGGCGACACCGGGGAGCTGTTTTTT. Translation gives CASRAAGDTGELFF. The gene calls are TRBV5-4 and TRBJ2-2, with no clear D. V gave up 5 bases and J gave up 3 bases, with 11 bases separating them. Per the germline V gene, CDR1 is SGHNT and CDR2 is YYREEE (reference sequence). This CDR3 has 14 residues.

J is TRBJ2-5 and V is TRBV30, with 7 nucleotides matching TRBD1. J lost 2 bases, V lost 4 bases, and 7 bases had no gene match. CDR1 and CDR2 (germline): GTSNPN, SVGIG (reference sequence). The CDR3 covers 14 residues. CDR3 in amino acids: CAWKQGRSQETQYF. The CDR3 DNA reads TGTGCCTGGAAACAGGGGCGGAGTCAAGAGACCCAGTACTTC.

The DNA of the CDR3 is TGTGCCAGCAGCTTACGTGGGGACAGTTCCAATGAGCAGTTCTTC. This gives the protein CASSLRGDSSNEQFF. This chain connects TRBV7-2 to TRBJ2-1; 7 bases align to TRBD1. J lost 6 bases, V lost 2 bases, and 7 bases had no gene match. The CDR3 is made up of 15 amino acids. Germline loops: CDR1 SGHTA, CDR2 FQGNSA. Full variable domain (remainder filled in from reference TRBV7-2 and TRBJ2-1): GAGVSQSPSNKVTEKGKDVELRCDPISGHTALYWYRQSLGQGLEFLIYFQGNSAPDKSGLPSDRFSAERTGGSVSTLTIQRTQQEDSAVYLCASSLRGDSSNEQFFGPGTRLTVL.

The V call is TRBV7-3, the J call TRBJ2-5; D perhaps matches TRBD2 (6 bases). CDR3 size: 15 residues. In germline, CDR1 is SGHTA, CDR2 FQGTGA. Deletions cut 4 bases from V and 4 bases from J, with 16 bases between. The CDR3 DNA follows: TGTGCCAGCAGCTCGTTTGTGGGGGGAGGAGAGACCCAGTACTTC. This gives the protein CASSSFVGGGETQYF.

This clone was observed once. The V and J genes are TRBV7-9 and TRBJ2-6; 9 bases align to TRBD1. Losses at the gene ends were 5 bases for V and 1 base for J; bases not matched to a gene: 12. Germline V gives CDR1 SEHNR, CDR2 FQNEAQ (reference sequence). There are 19 residues in the CDR3. This CDR3 is CASSLRTGVRLSGANVLTF. CDR3 sequence (DNA): TGTGCCAGCAGCCTCCGGACAGGGGTTAGATTATCTGGGGCCAACGTCCTGACTTTC.

The chain links TRBV6-1 to TRBJ1-2, with 11 bases lining up with TRBD1. The CDR3 length is 14 residues. The V and J ends lost 6 bases and 5 bases, in that order; junction bases with no gene match: 5. CDR1 is MNHNS, CDR2 SASEGT, per germline. The CDR3 spells CASRRDRGMYGYTF. The CDR3 region has the DNA TGTGCCAGCAGAAGGGACAGGGGGATGTATGGCTACACCTTC.

This chain joins TRBV4-1 and TRBJ2-1; possibly TRBD1 for D (6 bases). Germline V lookup: CDR1 MGHRA, CDR2 YSYEKL. The CDR3 consists of 16 residues. The V and J ends lost 2 bases and 7 bases respectively, with 18 bases between them. The DNA for the CDR3 is TGCGCCAGCAGCCAACGCCCTGCAGGGGTGTTAAATGAGCAGTTCTTC. The encoded protein is CASSQRPAGVLNEQFF.

The table lists this clone with a few counts. The chain joins TRBV5-1 to TRBJ1-1, with 7 bases aligning to TRBD1. Germline V gene sequence: CDR1 SGHRS, CDR2 YFSETQ. V was pared by 2 bases and J by 0 bases, with 4 bases of the junction left unmatched. The CDR3 is 15 amino acids. CDR3 sequence: CASSFTQGVNTEAFF. CDR3 coding DNA: TGCGCCAGCAGCTTCACCCAGGGGGTGAACACTGAAGCTTTCTTT. Looking up the rest from reference TRBV5-1 and TRBJ1-1 gives the full variable domain: KAGVTQTPRYLIKTRGQQVTLSCSPISGHRSVSWYQQTPGQGLQFLFEYFSETQRNKGNFPGRFSGRQFSNSRSEMNVSTLELGDSALYLCASSFTQGVNTEAFFGQGTRLTVV.

In DNA form, the CDR3 reads TGTGCCAGCTCCGAGACAGGAGAAAAACTGTTTTTT. This sequence encodes CASSETGEKLFF. The chain carries TRBV18 and TRBJ1-4, with D maybe TRBD1 (6 bases). Germline V gene sequence: CDR1 KGHSH, CDR2 LQKENI. Trimming shortened V by 6 bases and J by 8 bases, and 10 bases separated the two germline ends. This CDR3 contains 12 residues. Combining the CDR3 with reference TRBV18 and TRBJ1-4 gives the whole variable domain NAGVMQNPRHLVRRRGQEARLRCSPMKGHSHVYWYRQLPEEGLKFMVYLQKENIIDESGMPKERFSAEFPKEGPSILRIQQVVRGDSAAYFCASSETGEKLFFGSGTQLSVL.

This clone was observed a few times. The V and J genes are TRBV9 and TRBJ1-2; a possible D gene is TRBD1 (6 bases). The germline gives CDR1 SGDLS, CDR2 YYNGEE. The CDR3 is made up of 13 amino acids. V was clipped by 3 bases and J by 4 bases, with 10 bases between them. The CDR3 coding sequence is TGTGCCAGCAGCGAGACAGGTATCTATGGCTACACCTTC. Encoded protein: CASSETGIYGYTF.

This clone was counted between two and nine times. J is TRBJ1-1 and V is TRBV30, with unresolved D. V lost 3 bases to trimming and J lost 0 bases, with 5 bases between them. Germline lookup yields CDR1 GTSNPN and CDR2 SVGIG (reference sequence). The CDR3 is made up of 12 amino acids. The CDR3 sequence: CAWRLLNTEAFF. As DNA, the CDR3 is TGTGCCTGGAGACTCCTGAACACTGAAGCTTTCTTT.

This clone was detected only a few times. The chain carries TRBV7-2 and TRBJ2-4; perhaps TRBD2 as D (6 bases). V lost 4 bases and J lost 6, with 13 bases in between. Germline lookup yields CDR1 SGHTA and CDR2 FQGNSA. CDR3 length: 14 residues. The CDR3 spells CASSSAGYGNIQYF. The CDR3 DNA reads TGTGCCAGCAGCTCAGCGGGTTACGGAAACATTCAGTACTTC. Full variable domain (outside the CDR3, taken from reference TRBV7-2 and TRBJ2-4): GAGVSQSPSNKVTEKGKDVELRCDPISGHTALYWYRQSLGQGLEFLIYFQGNSAPDKSGLPSDRFSAERTGGSVSTLTIQRTQQEDSAVYLCASSSAGYGNIQYFGAGTRLSVL.

The chain has TRBV28 and TRBJ1-5; D uncertain. The CDR3 is made up of 14 amino acids. Germline CDR1 is MDHEN and CDR2 is SYDVKM. Trimming removed 6 bases at V and 1 base at J, with 10 bases between. The CDR3 nucleotides read TGTGCCAGCAGCCCGGAGGAAAGCAATCAGCCCCAGCATTTT. Its protein is CASSPEESNQPQHF.

The chain recombines TRBV6-1 with TRBJ2-2; possibly TRBD1 for D (6 bases). Germline V gene data show CDR1 as MNHNS and CDR2 as SASEGT. The CDR3 runs 12 residues. The V and J ends lost 8 bases and 5 bases respectively, with 9 bases between them. CDR3 sequence: CASGQGTGELFF. The CDR3 coding sequence is TGTGCCAGCGGGCAGGGGACCGGGGAGCTGTTTTTT.

The CDR3 sequence is CASSIDSGQGGETQYF. CDR3 DNA sequence: TGTGCCAGTAGTATAGATTCCGGACAGGGAGGAGAGACCCAGTACTTC. This chain links TRBV19 with TRBJ2-5, with 8 bases fitting TRBD1. The CDR3 totals 16 residues. With V trimmed by 0 bases and J by 4 bases, 7 bases remained unmatched. The germline gives CDR1 LNHDA, CDR2 SQIVND (reference sequence).

This chain connects TRBV30 to TRBJ2-3, with a possible D match to TRBD2 (5 bases). This CDR3 region has 14 residues. Trimming left V 2 bases short and J 4 bases short, with 13 bases between. The germline V gene has CDR1 GTSNPN and CDR2 SVGIG (reference sequence). The CDR3 here is CAWSIGLAADTQYF. The CDR3 coding sequence is TGTGCCTGGAGTATCGGGCTAGCTGCAGATACGCAGTATTTT.

The chain is built from TRBV2 and TRBJ1-5; no clear D. Germline assignment: CDR1 SNHLY and CDR2 FYNNEI. This CDR3 has 13 residues. Trimming pared 4 bases from V and 4 bases from J, leaving 8 bases between. The CDR3 DNA follows: TGTGCCAGCAGTGTGTCTGGGAATCAGCCCCAGCATTTT. It specifies CASSVSGNQPQHF.

The chain combines TRBV9 with TRBJ1-4; D may be TRBD1 (5 bases). CDR1 is SGDLS, CDR2 YYNGEE, per germline. CDR3 length: 16 amino acids. V lost 3 bases to trimming and J lost 8 bases, with 20 bases between them. The CDR3 loop reads CASSDVRDPGDEKLFF. CDR3 nucleotides: TGTGCCAGCAGCGACGTACGGGACCCCGGGGACGAAAAACTGTTTTTT.

This chain joins TRBV7-3 and TRBJ2-2; D may match TRBD1 or TRBD2 (5 bases each). CDR3 length: 18 residues. The V gene lost 2 bases and the J gene lost 5 bases, with 21 bases spanning the gap. The germline gives CDR1 SGHTA, CDR2 FQGTGA. CDR3 region: CASSLYPGPTFGTGELFF. The CDR3 DNA follows: TGTGCCAGCAGCTTATATCCGGGACCGACCTTTGGGACCGGGGAGCTGTTTTTT.

This chain uses TRBV28 with TRBJ1-2; 12 positions match TRBD1. Per germline, CDR1 MDHEN and CDR2 SYDVKM. V dropped 4 bases and J dropped 5; count of bases not matched to a gene: 11. The CDR3 has 17 amino acids. The CDR3 bases are TGTGCCAGCAGTTACCCTGGGACAGGGGGCCCCCTATATGGCTACACCTTC. It translates to CASSYPGTGGPLYGYTF.

J is TRBJ2-1 and V is TRBV7-8; 14 nucleotides agree with TRBD2. Germline V gene data show CDR1 as SGHVS and CDR2 as FQNEAQ. The V and J ends lost 5 bases and 9 bases, in that order; junction bases with no gene match: 6. There are 15 residues in the CDR3. CDR3 in DNA: TGTGCCAGCAGCCCCAGACTAGCGGGGGGGAGTGAGCAGTTCTTC. Amino acid sequence: CASSPRLAGGSEQFF.

This chain links TRBV5-6 with TRBJ2-4; weak D call: TRBD2 (5 bases). Trimming removed 1 base at V and 5 bases at J, with 19 bases between. This CDR3 region has 17 residues. Germline loops: CDR1 SGHDT, CDR2 YYEEEE. CDR3 sequence reads: CASSLLVRQAGENIQYF. The CDR3 DNA reads TGTGCCAGCAGCTTGTTAGTAAGGCAGGCGGGCGAAAACATTCAGTACTTC. Looking up the rest from reference TRBV5-6 and TRBJ2-4 gives the full variable domain: DAGVTQSPTHLIKTRGQQVTLRCSPKSGHDTVSWYQQALGQGPQFIFQYYEEEERQRGNFPDRFSGHQFPNYSSELNVNALLLGDSALYLCASSLLVRQAGENIQYFGAGTRLSVL.

The J gene is TRBJ1-6, the V gene TRBV5-1, with D possibly TRBD1 on 6 matching bases. Trimming stripped 2 bases from V and 7 bases from J, with 13 bases between. Germline V gene lookup returns CDR1 SGHRS and CDR2 YFSETQ. The CDR3 has 15 residues. The CDR3 sequence: CASSLGTPRNSPLHF. In nucleotides, the CDR3 is TGCGCCAGCAGCTTAGGGACACCCAGAAATTCACCCCTCCACTTT.

V and J are TRBV6-5 and TRBJ2-7, with D possibly being TRBD1 (6 bases). V was shortened by 7 bases and J by 6 bases, with 16 bases between the two germline ends. The germline CDR1 and CDR2 sequences are MNHEY and SVGAGI. This CDR3 region has 13 residues. CDR3 residues: CASTKQGSSEQYF. The CDR3 region has the DNA TGTGCCAGCACTAAACAGGGCTCAAGCGAGCAGTACTTC.

The chain uses TRBV19 and TRBJ1-1; D possibly corresponds to TRBD1 (6 bases). The CDR3 consists of 18 residues. Trimming shortened V by 3 bases and J by 8 bases, and 28 bases separated the two germline ends. Germline CDR1 and CDR2: LNHDA and SQIVND (reference sequence). CDR3 coding DNA: TGTGCCAGTAGTATCGGTCCCTCGCGGGGGGACACCGGAAGGGAAGCTTTCTTT. It translates to CASSIGPSRGDTGREAFF.

This clone has just one count. The CDR3 DNA follows: TGTGCCACAGGGAGTGACCCAAGCTCCTACGAGCAGTACTTC. As protein: CATGSDPSSYEQYF. This rearrangement joins TRBV2 to TRBJ2-7, with D perhaps TRBD1 or TRBD2 (5 bases each). This CDR3 has 14 amino acids. Trimming left V 10 bases short and J 0 bases short, with 16 bases between. Germline V lookup: CDR1 SNHLY, CDR2 FYNNEI.

The chain employs TRBV30 and TRBJ2-6; D gene uncertain. This CDR3 contains 14 residues. Germline lookup yields CDR1 GTSNPN and CDR2 SVGIG (reference sequence). Trimming cost V 2 bases and J 2 bases, with 7 bases left between them. The CDR3 is CAWSKRAGANVLTF. DNA for the CDR3: TGTGCCTGGAGTAAAAGGGCTGGGGCCAACGTCCTGACTTTC.